Shown below are 10 T cell receptor beta chains from a single sample sequenced in a study of blood T cell repertoires in COVID-19. TCRdb's copy holds only in-frame clones and misses some; the assay was immunoSEQ multiplex PCR. The profile shows fewer than 200,000 clones, around four fifths of them singletons. The source material was peripheral blood. These receptors all stem from an elderly woman with COVID-19, enrolled during active disease.

This chain connects TRBV19 to TRBJ1-2; 7 bases agree with TRBD1. CDR1 and CDR2 (germline): LNHDA, SQIVND (reference sequence). V trimming: 5 bases; J trimming: 3 bases; junction bases outside the gene matches: 9. The CDR3 spans 15 residues. The CDR3 here is CASSSPRDRDYGYTF. CDR3 DNA sequence: TGTGCCAGTAGTTCCCCCCGCGACAGGGACTATGGCTACACCTTC.

The genes are TRBV3-1 (or the pseudogene TRBV3-2) and TRBJ2-5, with TRBD1 identical over 11 bases. The CDR3 extends over 15 amino acids. Germline CDR1 is LGHDT and CDR2 is YNNKEL (reference sequence). Losses at the gene ends were 4 bases for V and 5 bases for J; bases not matched to a gene: 6. Written as DNA, the CDR3 is TGTGCCAGCAGCCGAGCGGACAGGGGGCCTGAGACCCAGTACTTC. Translating it yields CASSRADRGPETQYF.

This clone was counted a few times. This chain uses TRBV9 with TRBJ2-3; D remains ambiguous. From germline, CDR1 is SGDLS and CDR2 YYNGEE. V lost 3 bases and J 0 bases, leaving 11 bases between the germline ends. This CDR3 spans 15 amino acids. Written as DNA, the CDR3 is TGTGCCAGCAGCGAACGGTCTTCTAGCACAGATACGCAGTATTTT. Translated: CASSERSSSTDTQYF.

CDR3 bases: TGTGCCAGCAGCCAGATAACAGGGAACACTGAAGCTTTCTTT. Its translation is CASSQITGNTEAFF. The chain links TRBV5-4 to TRBJ1-1; tentative D call: TRBD1 (5 bases). The germline V gene encodes CDR1 SGHNT and CDR2 YYREEE (reference sequence). V was pared by 4 bases and J by 1 base, with 11 bases between. This CDR3 is 14 amino acids long. Variable domain in full (rest from reference TRBV5-4 and TRBJ1-1): ETGVTQSPTHLIKTRGQQVTLRCSSQSGHNTVSWYQQALGQGPQFIFQYYREEENGRGNFPPRFSGLQFPNYSSELNVNALELDDSALYLCASSQITGNTEAFFGQGTRLTVV.

The V gene is TRBV11-2, the J gene TRBJ1-5; D remains ambiguous. CDR3 length equals 16 residues. The germline V and J ends were trimmed by 2 bases and 2 bases, with 13 bases remaining between them. Germline V gene lookup returns CDR1 SGHAT and CDR2 FQNNGV. The CDR3 nucleotides read TGTGCCAGCAGCTTAACTAGTCGAGAGGGCAATCAGCCCCAGCATTTT. Its protein is CASSLTSREGNQPQHF.

The chain joins TRBV3-1 (or the pseudogene TRBV3-2) to TRBJ2-3; D is ambiguous. This CDR3 contains 16 residues. CDR1 and CDR2 (germline): LGHDT, YNNKEL (reference sequence). Trimming removed 0 bases from V and 5 bases from J, with 15 bases in between. In DNA, the CDR3 is TGTGCCAGCAGCCAAGATTCTTGGCGGCCGGGAGATACGCAGTATTTT. Its protein is CASSQDSWRPGDTQYF.

V is TRBV10-3 and J is TRBJ2-7; 9 bases are shared with TRBD2. The V gene end was trimmed by 2 bases and the J gene end by 0 bases; junction bases not matched to a gene: 11. The length of the CDR3 is 18 residues. Germline values: CDR1 ENHRY, CDR2 SYGVKD. The CDR3 is CAISELQGTSSSSYEQYF. The CDR3 DNA reads as TGTGCCATCAGTGAGCTACAAGGGACTAGCTCGAGCTCCTACGAGCAGTACTTC.

The CDR3: CASSPDRGYGNTIYF. CDR3 sequence (DNA): TGTGCCAGCAGCCCGGACAGGGGTTATGGAAACACCATATATTTT. This chain joins TRBV11-2 and TRBJ1-3; 9 bases align to TRBD1. This CDR3 is 15 amino acids long. V was pared by 5 bases and J by 3 bases, with 5 bases of the junction left unmatched. Looked up from germline, CDR1 is SGHAT and CDR2 is FQNNGV.

The chain uses TRBV19 and TRBJ1-6; D gene ambiguous. The germline CDR1 and CDR2 sequences are LNHDA and SQIVND (reference sequence). V was shortened by 1 base and J by 0 bases, with 13 bases between the two germline ends. The CDR3 extends over 18 amino acids. CDR3 bases: TGTGCCAGTAGTATAGCTCCGGGCGGGAGCTCCTATAATTCACCCCTCCACTTT. Translated: CASSIAPGGSSYNSPLHF.

The V gene is TRBV28, the J gene TRBJ1-6, with unresolved D. The germline CDR1 and CDR2 sequences are MDHEN and SYDVKM. V was trimmed by 6 bases and J by 10 bases, leaving 13 bases between them. The CDR3 contains 13 residues. The CDR3 protein is CASSPWADSPLHF. Here the CDR3 DNA reads TGTGCCAGCAGCCCCTGGGCAGACTCACCCCTCCACTTT.